Listed here is a single T cell receptor (beta chain). As yet, its antigen is unknown. V gave up 4 bases and J gave up 2 bases, with 16 bases separating them. Per germline, CDR1 SGHKS and CDR2 YYEKEE (reference sequence). This CDR3 contains 16 residues. These donors, healthy bone marrow donors, were studied. Primers for the PCR totalled 60 Vbeta and 13 Jbeta. Measured with immunoSEQ multiplex PCR; TCRdb has only the in-frame clones, and not every one. The specimen's table records 150,000 to 200,000 clones. The data originate from a study of cytomegalovirus exposure and HLA in healthy donors. Study-level results: In a later analysis, an Asian-associated ancestry cluster reportedly showed fewer N-insertions than the approximately 700-donor mean.

V and J are TRBV5-5 and TRBJ1-3, with D possibly matching TRBD1 (5 bases). This clonotype originated in a woman in her late teens or twenties in good health and CMV-seropositive. What was sequenced was PBMCs. The CDR3 DNA sequence: TGTGCCAGCAGCCCTTTTGATCAGGGTGCTGGAAACACCATATATTTT. Translating gives CASSPFDQGAGNTIYF.